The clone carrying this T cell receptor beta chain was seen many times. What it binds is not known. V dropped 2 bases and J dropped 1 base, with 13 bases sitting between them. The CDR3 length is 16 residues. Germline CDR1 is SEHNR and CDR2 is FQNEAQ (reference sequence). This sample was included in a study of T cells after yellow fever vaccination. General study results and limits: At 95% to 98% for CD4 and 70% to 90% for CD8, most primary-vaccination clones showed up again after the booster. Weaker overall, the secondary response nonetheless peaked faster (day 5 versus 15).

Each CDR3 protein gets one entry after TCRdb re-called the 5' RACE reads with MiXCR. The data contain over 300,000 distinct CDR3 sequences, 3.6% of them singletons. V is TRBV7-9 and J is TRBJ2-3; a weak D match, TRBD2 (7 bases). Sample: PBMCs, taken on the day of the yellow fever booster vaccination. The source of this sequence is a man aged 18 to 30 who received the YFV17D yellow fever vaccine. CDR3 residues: CASSLWAGAGTDTQYF. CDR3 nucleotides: TGTGCCAGCAGCTTATGGGCGGGGGCCGGCACAGATACGCAGTATTTT.